This is a list of T cell receptor beta chains from one sample in a study of cytomegalovirus exposure and HLA in healthy donors. The protocol was immunoSEQ multiplex PCR, while the TCRdb copy is restricted to in-frame clones and leaves out a portion. The sample includes about 110,000 clones, about 79% of them seen just once. Material for sequencing was PBMCs. The source is a man over 45 in good health and CMV-seropositive. The CDR3 runs from the conserved cysteine through the conserved F or W. D genes are given only for firm matches. The size of a clone is reported for some rows only, either as once, few or many, or as a class for expanded clones.

size,J,D,V,DNA,CDR3
.,TRBJ1-1,TRBD1,TRBV9,TGTGCCAGCAGTTCTAAGGCCATACAGGGGACGGTTGAAGCTTTCTTT,CASSSKAIQGTVEAFF
few,TRBJ2-2,TRBD2,TRBV18,TGTGCCAGCTCACCAATGCGACCGGGACTAGCGGGAGGGAGGAACACCGGGGAGCTGTTTTTT,CASSPMRPGLAGGRNTGELFF
few,TRBJ2-7,.,TRBV2,TGTGCCAGCAGCTATCACCGGACTTTTACCTACGAGCAGTACTTC,CASSYHRTFTYEQYF
few,TRBJ1-3,.,TRBV18,TGTGCCAGCTCACCGACGATAGCTCACTCTGGAAACACCATATATTTT,CASSPTIAHSGNTIYF
.,TRBJ2-3,TRBD2,TRBV6-6,TGTGCCAGCAGCTCGACTAGCGGCATTACAGATACGCAGTATTTT,CASSSTSGITDTQYF
.,TRBJ2-1,.,TRBV29-1,TGCAGCGTCAGGGTCAATGAGCAGTTCTTC,CSVRVNEQFF
few,TRBJ2-1,TRBD1,TRBV7-3,TGTGCCAGCAGCTTATCAGCCCGTCGGGACAGGGGGAGCTACAATGAGCAGTTCTTC,CASSLSARRDRGSYNEQFF
.,TRBJ2-5,.,TRBV5-4,TGTGCCAGCAGCTTGGAACTGATCCAAGAGACCCAGTACTTC,CASSLELIQETQYF
.,TRBJ2-1,TRBD2,TRBV5-1,TGCGCCAGCAGCTTGGGTGGGACTAGCGGGAGTCTTATCTTC,CASSLGGTSGSLIF
few,TRBJ2-7,.,TRBV11-2,TGTGCCAGCAGCTTACTGCGAGGAACGAACGAGCAGTACTTC,CASSLLRGTNEQYF
.,TRBJ1-1,.,TRBV21-1,TGTGCCAGCAGCAAATGGGACTTCGAGGGAAAGGAAGCTTTCTTT,CASSKWDFEGKEAFF
.,TRBJ1-3,.,TRBV6-6,TGTGCCAGCAGTTACTCAGGGGTCAGCTCTGGAAACACCATATATTTT,CASSYSGVSSGNTIYF
.,TRBJ1-4,TRBD1,TRBV6-1,TGTGCCAGCAGTGAATACTGGACAGGGAATGAAAAACTGTTTTTT,CASSEYWTGNEKLFF
.,TRBJ2-1,.,TRBV5-1,TGCGCCAGCAGCTTGGAGCTGGGGGGGCCCTACAATGAGCAGTTCTTC,CASSLELGGPYNEQFF
.,TRBJ2-1,TRBD2,TRBV19,TGTGCCAGTAGTATACTAGCGGGAGAGGGGGAGCAGTTCTTC,CASSILAGEGEQFF
.,TRBJ2-3,.,TRBV30,TGTGCCTGGAGTCTCAGGGGGAGGTCGAGCACAGATACGCAGTATTTT,CAWSLRGRSSTDTQYF
.,TRBJ1-3,TRBD1,TRBV30,TGTGCCTGGAGTCTCGGGACAGTTCGTTCTGGAAACACCATATATTTT,CAWSLGTVRSGNTIYF
.,TRBJ1-6,TRBD1,TRBV4-1,TGCGCCAGCAGCCAAGACAGGGGGGATAATTCACCCCTCCACTTT,CASSQDRGDNSPLHF
.,TRBJ2-6,.,TRBV10-3,TGTGCCACCCACCAGGCCTCCTCTGGGGCCAACGTCCTGACTTTC,CATHQASSGANVLTF
few,TRBJ2-7,.,TRBV12-5,TGTGCTAGTGGTTTGAACCGACAGACCGAGCAGTACTTC,CASGLNRQTEQYF
.,TRBJ2-7,.,TRBV5-8,TGTGCCAGCATCCCCCGGCGGGTCCCCTACGAGCAGTACTTC,CASIPRRVPYEQYF
.,TRBJ2-5,.,TRBV5-1,TGCGCCAGCAGCAATCAGTTCCAAGAGACTCAGTACTTC,CASSNQFQETQYF